This TCR beta chain was sequenced in a study of blood T cell repertoires in COVID-19. Study information: Sites in the United States, Italy and Spain provided acute and convalescent COVID-19 samples. PBMCs, B-cell-depleted T cells, or T cells were the source of the cDNA or gDNA that made up the material.

In the source study's methods: How many nucleated cells were present was estimated from reference gene primer amplification. Here immunoSEQ multiplex PCR was the method, and the copy in TCRdb shows in-frame clones only, minus some. Clonal size and the V and J genes are those of that table, whereas D and trimming came from the DNA. The top ten hold more than 20% of the sample, which has more than 95,000 clones, about 85% seen once. Trimming cost V 6 bases and J 8 bases, with 22 bases left between them. Germline values: CDR1 ENHRY, CDR2 SYGVKD. CDR3 length equals 16 residues. This chain joins TRBV10-3 and TRBJ2-2; TRBD1 is a possible D gene (7 bases). Input material: peripheral blood. This TCR derives from a woman at least 80 years old with acute or convalescent COVID-19. The DNA of the CDR3 is TGTGCCATCAGCGGGGGAAGGGGGCGCGAGGAGGGGGAGCTGTTTTTT. Its translation is CAISGGRGREEGELFF.